There are many counts of the clone carrying this T cell receptor (beta chain). The target antigen is unknown. The data were taken from a study of T cells in Graves' hyperthyroidism and ophthalmopathy. V was pared by 6 bases and J by 2 bases, with 20 bases between. This CDR3 is built from 16 residues. CDR1 is DFQATT, CDR2 SNEGSKA, per germline (reference sequence). The TCR beta CDR3 regions underwent amplification using RNA transcripts as the source. TCR CDR3 underwent first-round RT-PCR with the HTBI primer set. MiXCR, run by TCRdb on the multiplex PCR reads, gives a single entry per CDR3 protein. The table lists 550,000 to 850,000 distinct CDR3 sequences, around 20% of them singletons. Broader study findings: Most expanded thyroid clonotypes above 0.001 recurred in blood. Ophthalmopathy cases were set apart from stable hyperthyroidism by a 13 V-J model.

The study excluded patients with uncontrolled infection, other autoimmune disease, pregnancy or lactation. The sample, blood from the first hyperthyroidism diagnosis, precedes any ophthalmopathy symptoms. This chain links TRBV20-1 with TRBJ1-5; D is possibly TRBD1 (5 bases). Sequenced material: blood. The receptor's source is a woman in her 50s with Graves' hyperthyroidism that later progressed to Graves' ophthalmopathy. Written as DNA, the CDR3 is TGCAGTGCCAAACCGGCGAGGGGAGGCGGCAATCAGCCCCAGCATTTT. Protein sequence: CSAKPARGGGNQPQHF.